This record concerns one T cell receptor beta chain sequence. Its antigen is undetermined. The CDR3 totals 16 residues. The germline gives CDR1 ENHRY, CDR2 SYGVKD. The V and J ends lost 3 bases and 2 bases, in that order; junction bases with no gene match: 2. Time point specified: approximately 9-day in vitro stimulation with candidate neoantigen peptide 5. Mismatch repair deficiency was confirmed in all patients, by PCR or immunohistochemistry. The TCR-sequenced patients were a few responders to pembrolizumab. The record originates from a study of PD-1 blockade in mismatch repair-deficient tumors. Libraries were prepared by immunoSEQ multiplex PCR; TCRdb keeps only in-frame clonotypes and omits some of them. Among approximately 15,000 clones listed, 84% were seen once. Whole-study results and caveats: Tumor-resident clones, often absent from pretreatment blood, expanded after pembrolizumab and then contracted.

The source material was cells cultured in vitro, sampled from a patient treated with pembrolizumab. J is TRBJ2-7 and V is TRBV10-3; 15 bases line up with TRBD2. The source of this sequence is an adult with mismatch repair-deficient cancer. CDR3 bases: TGTGCCATCAGTGACAGGACTAGCGGGAGGGCCTACGAGCAGTACTTC. This sequence encodes CAISDRTSGRAYEQYF.